The next 3 T cell receptor beta chains were all read from a single sample in a study of shared clonotypes between healthy human individuals. Clones were read by immunoSEQ multiplex PCR, and TCRdb kept only the in-frame ones, dropping some. The data contain around 2,000,000 clones, 85% to 95% of them seen just once; the ten biggest clones take up around 0.13%. The specimen was naive CD4+ T cells sorted from blood. Subset indicated: CD45RA+ positively selected. These receptors were collected from a man between 18 and 29 years old in good health.

The rearrangement joins TRBV2 to TRBJ2-3, with D perhaps TRBD2 (6 bases). The CDR3 sequence is 14 residues long. The ends were cut back, 6 bases at V and 1 base at J, with 11 bases in the middle. The germline V gene encodes CDR1 SNHLY and CDR2 FYNNEI. For the CDR3, the DNA is TGTGCCAGCAGGGAGGGTTTAGGCACAGATACGCAGTATTTT. Amino acids: CASREGLGTDTQYF.

The chain carries TRBV18 and TRBJ1-5; TRBD1 aligns across 7 bases. The CDR3 runs to 15 residues. Germline V gene data show CDR1 as KGHSH and CDR2 as LQKENI. The ends lost 4 bases at V and 9 bases at J; junction bases unmatched: 12. The CDR3 region has the DNA TGTGCCAGCTCACTGGAGCAGGGCTCAGGGGGGCCCCAGCATTTT. Encoded protein: CASSLEQGSGGPQHF. Complete variable domain (other parts from reference TRBV18 and TRBJ1-5): NAGVMQNPRHLVRRRGQEARLRCSPMKGHSHVYWYRQLPEEGLKFMVYLQKENIIDESGMPKERFSAEFPKEGPSILRIQQVVRGDSAAYFCASSLEQGSGGPQHFGDGTRLSIL.

The genes are TRBV2 and TRBJ2-7, with TRBD2 identical over 10 bases. From germline, CDR1 is SNHLY and CDR2 FYNNEI. J was trimmed by 6 bases and V by 0 bases; bases with no gene match: 8. This CDR3 comprises 16 residues. This chain's CDR3 is CASSEAILAGKVEQYF. The CDR3 DNA is TGTGCCAGCAGTGAAGCGATACTAGCGGGAAAGGTCGAGCAGTACTTC.